The 8 T cell receptor beta chains below come from one sample, sequenced in a study of response to subunit inactivated influenza vaccine. TCRdb re-analysed the RT-PCR reads in MiXCR, keeping a single row per CDR3 protein. The table lists about 570,000 distinct CDR3 sequences, 10% to 15% of them singletons. The sample here was PBMCs from blood, taken on the day of vaccination. The receptors derive from a man between 50 and 59 years old who received an inactivated influenza vaccine.

This clonotype was picked up a small number of times. The V call is TRBV12-3 or TRBV12-4, the J call TRBJ2-2; a possible D gene is TRBD1 (6 bases). The CDR3 sequence is 16 residues long. Trimming shortened V by 3 bases and J by 0 bases, and 11 bases separated the two germline ends. CDR3 region: CASSFLGTTNTGELFF. The CDR3, as DNA: TGTGCCAGCAGTTTCCTAGGGACAACGAACACCGGGGAGCTGTTTTTT.

In its sample, this clonotype was seen many times. The chain has TRBV7-3 and TRBJ2-7; no clear D gene. Trimming shortened V by 5 bases and J by 4 bases, and 12 bases separated the two germline ends. The CDR3 extends over 13 amino acids. From germline, CDR1 is SGHTA and CDR2 FQGTGA. The CDR3 nucleotides are TGTGCCAGCAGCCTCGGGTCAGTTTACGAGCAGTACTTC. It codes for CASSLGSVYEQYF.

This clonotype was detected only a few times. The chain links TRBV7-9 to TRBJ2-1; weak D call: TRBD2 (5 bases). The CDR3 runs 16 residues. V lost 1 base, J lost 7 bases, and 17 bases lay in between. From germline, CDR1 is SEHNR and CDR2 FQNEAQ (reference sequence). CDR3: CASSLGAVASENEQFF. The CDR3 nucleotides read TGTGCCAGCAGCTTAGGGGCGGTAGCGAGTGAGAATGAGCAGTTCTTC. Full variable domain (rest looked up from reference TRBV7-9 and TRBJ2-1): DTGVSQNPRHKITKRGQNVTFRCDPISEHNRLYWYRQTLGQGPEFLTYFQNEAQLEKSRLLSDRFSAERPKGSFSTLEIQRTEQGDSAMYLCASSLGAVASENEQFFGPGTRLTVL.

The chain carries TRBV6-2 or TRBV6-3 and TRBJ2-3; possible D gene TRBD2, 6 bases. The V and J ends lost 8 bases and 6 bases respectively, with 18 bases between them. This CDR3 spans 14 amino acids. Germline V gene sequence: CDR1 MNHEY, CDR2 SVGEGT. The CDR3 DNA is TGTGCCAGCGGAGGTACTAGTCTAGCGGATACGCAGTATTTT. This codes for CASGGTSLADTQYF.

The chain couples TRBV20-1 to TRBJ1-1; D not resolved. The CDR3 sequence is 13 residues long. V dropped 5 bases and J dropped 4 bases, with 14 bases sitting between them. Germline assignment: CDR1 DFQATT and CDR2 SNEGSKA (reference sequence). The CDR3 region has the DNA TGCAGTGCTCGAGCCGGGTATCGCACTGAAGCTTTCTTT. The encoded protein is CSARAGYRTEAFF.

This clonotype was observed at least ten times. J is TRBJ2-1 and V is TRBV5-1; TRBD2 aligns across 7 bases. J lost 3 bases, V lost 4 bases, and 7 bases had no gene match. The CDR3 runs to 15 residues. Germline CDR1 reads SGHRS; CDR2 reads YFSETQ. CDR3 sequence: CASSHSGTYYNEQFF. In DNA form, the CDR3 reads TGCGCCAGCAGCCACAGCGGGACCTACTACAATGAGCAGTTCTTC.

This clonotype was picked up a small number of times. The chain links TRBV20-1 to TRBJ2-1; 7 bases line up with TRBD1. CDR3 length: 14 residues. Trimming at V came to 3 bases and at J to 7 bases, leaving 9 bases not matched to a gene. CDR1 is DFQATT and CDR2 is SNEGSKA in the germline V gene (reference sequence). CDR3 nucleotide sequence: TGCAGTGCTAGCAGACAGGGCCTTAGAAATGAGCAGTTCTTC. It codes for CSASRQGLRNEQFF.

The rearrangement joins TRBV25-1 to TRBJ2-3; D gene unclear. The germline V and J ends were trimmed by 2 bases and 8 bases, with 5 bases remaining between them. Germline V gene sequence: CDR1 MGHDK, CDR2 SYGVNS. This CDR3 is built from 11 residues. The CDR3 region is CASSERVTQYF. CDR3 nucleotide sequence: TGTGCCAGCAGTGAAAGGGTTACGCAGTATTTT.